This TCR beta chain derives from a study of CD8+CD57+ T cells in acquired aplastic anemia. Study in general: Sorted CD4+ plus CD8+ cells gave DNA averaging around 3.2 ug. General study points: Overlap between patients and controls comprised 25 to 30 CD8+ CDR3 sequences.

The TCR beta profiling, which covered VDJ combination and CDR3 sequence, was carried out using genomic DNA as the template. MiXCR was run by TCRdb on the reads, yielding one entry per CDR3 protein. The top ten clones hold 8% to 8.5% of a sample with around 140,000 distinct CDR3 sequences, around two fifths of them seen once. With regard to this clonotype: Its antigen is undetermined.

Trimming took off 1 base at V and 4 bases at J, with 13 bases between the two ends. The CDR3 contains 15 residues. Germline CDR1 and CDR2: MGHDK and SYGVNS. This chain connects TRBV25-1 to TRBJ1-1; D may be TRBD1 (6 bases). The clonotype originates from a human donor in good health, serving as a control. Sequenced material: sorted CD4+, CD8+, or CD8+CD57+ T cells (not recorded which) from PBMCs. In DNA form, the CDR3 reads TGTGCCAGCAGTGAATCCAGGGGCGGGAGCACTGAAGCTTTCTTT. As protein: CASSESRGGSTEAFF.